This TCR beta chain was captured in a study of T-cell memory formation after mild COVID-19. About the study: The two donors had largely donor-specific TCR clusters.

In its sample, this clonotype ranks as medium-sized. Trimming pared 1 base from V and 2 bases from J, leaving 14 bases between. The CDR3 is 16 residues long. Germline CDR1 is LGHDT and CDR2 is YNNKEL (reference sequence). Constant-segment primers served in 5'RACE that generated TCR alpha and TCR beta cDNA libraries bearing sample barcodes and UMIs. TCRdb fed the 5' RACE reads into MiXCR, producing one record per CDR3 protein. The table has 4,000 to 5,000 distinct CDR3 sequences, under 55% seen once. Input material: PBMCs or a T cell subset sorted from them (not recorded which). The receptor comes from an adult who had mild COVID-19 (a few samples of this study predate the infection). Cell type and time point are not known. The V and J genes are TRBV3-1 and TRBJ1-2; D uncertain. This chain's CDR3 is CASSQGRRYYNYGYTF. The CDR3 DNA is TGTGCCAGCAGCCAAGGCAGGCGGTACTACAACTATGGCTACACCTTC.